This T cell receptor (beta chain) was captured in a study of T cells in tumors after PD-1 blockade. As for the study in general: Daily vismodegib 150 mg continued in a subset of anti-PD-1-treated patients. Mean per blood sample: some 120,000 templates (about 24,000-257,772), 36,536 unique clonotypes.

The table came from immunoSEQ multiplex PCR; TCRdb's copy has only in-frame clones and leaves some out. The top ten hold approximately 24% of the sample, which has roughly 19,000 clones, over 70% seen once. Tumor or blood genomic DNA was sequenced, with inputs of roughly 550 ng to 6,500 ng. The sample holds one count of this clone. V dropped 7 bases and J dropped 6; count of bases not matched to a gene: 11. The germline CDR1 and CDR2 sequences are SNHLY and FYNNEI. CDR3 length: 15 residues. Sequenced here: PBMCs, sampled after anti-PD-1 therapy. The chain has TRBV2 and TRBJ2-7; the match to TRBD1 covers 11 bases. The receptor was derived from a human donor with advanced basal cell or squamous cell carcinoma (not recorded which). CDR3 sequence (DNA): TGTGCCAGCATTCCCGGGACAGGGGGGATGGGCGAGCAGTACTTC. Translating it yields CASIPGTGGMGEQYF.